These 14 T cell receptor beta chains originate from one sample sequenced in a study of monozygotic twins with inflammatory bowel disease. For each CDR3 protein, TCRdb gives one entry from its re-call of the 5' RACE reads, without DNA. Its table lists about 380,000 distinct CDR3 sequences. Sequenced material: blood. These receptors came from a human donor with ulcerative colitis or Crohn's disease, or a healthy co-twin of an affected twin (not recorded which).

The chain is built from TRBV7-2 and TRBJ1-5. Germline CDR1 SGHTA, CDR2 FQGNSA. This CDR3 comprises 15 residues. CDR3 protein: CASRSGIYSNQPQHF.

The V and J genes are TRBV11-2 and TRBJ2-5; absent DNA, TCRdb's TRBD1 call cannot be checked. Germline-derived CDR1 and CDR2 are SGHAT and FQNNGV. The CDR3 totals 15 residues. CDR3 in amino acids: CASSPGTGITETQYF.

The chain carries TRBV30 and TRBJ2-3. CDR1 and CDR2 (germline): GTSNPN, SVGIG (reference sequence). The CDR3 has 13 residues. The CDR3 region is CAWSGTGTDTQYF. The full variable domain, its missing parts supplied by reference TRBV30 and TRBJ2-3, is SQTIHQWPATLVQPVGSPLSLECTVEGTSNPNLYWYRQAAGRGLQLLFYSVGIGQISSEVPQNLSASRPQDRQFILSSKKLLLSDSGFYLCAWSGTGTDTQYFGPGTRLTVL.

The V call is TRBV4-3, the J call TRBJ2-7. The V gene's germline CDR1 is LGHNA and CDR2 YSLEER. CDR3 size: 13 residues. The CDR3 here is CASSLAFGVEQYF.

The V gene is TRBV5-1, the J gene TRBJ1-5; the D call of TRBD1 rests on TCRdb alone, since no DNA is present to check it. CDR1 is SGHRS and CDR2 is YFSETQ in the germline V gene. This CDR3 comprises 15 residues. The CDR3 sequence: CASSLEAGAGQPQHF.

J is TRBJ2-5 and V is TRBV20-1; TCRdb gives TRBD2 as the D gene, but with no DNA this cannot be confirmed. The CDR3 has 14 amino acids. CDR1 DFQATT and CDR2 SNEGSKA come from the germline V gene (reference sequence). Here the CDR3 reads CSAGGLARAETQYF.

The gene calls are TRBV7-6 and TRBJ2-3; TCRdb names TRBD1, which stays unverified in the absence of DNA. In germline, CDR1 is SGHVS, CDR2 FNYEAQ. The CDR3 is made up of 16 amino acids. CDR3 residues: CASSRRNGGPTDTQYF.

V usage is TRBV5-1 and J usage is TRBJ1-2. The CDR3 has 14 residues. Germline CDR1 reads SGHRS; CDR2 reads YFSETQ. The CDR3 sequence is CASSLGTASYGYTF.

CDR3 residues: CASSRSGTSDLYNEQFF. The chain recombines TRBV4-1 with TRBJ2-1; TCRdb's D gene call, TRBD2, goes unchecked for lack of DNA. The CDR3 runs 17 residues. Germline loops: CDR1 MGHRA, CDR2 YSYEKL.

V gene TRBV20-1 combines with J gene TRBJ2-5; TCRdb picks TRBD2, but there is no DNA to check that call. This CDR3 comprises 14 residues. From germline, CDR1 is DFQATT and CDR2 SNEGSKA (reference sequence). The CDR3 is CSARGRGADETQYF.

This chain's CDR3 is CASSQDSASRGGSQYF. The chain carries TRBV4-3 and TRBJ2-5; the D gene TCRdb calls, TRBD1, cannot be checked with no DNA. The V gene's germline CDR1 is LGHNA and CDR2 YSLEER. The CDR3 sequence is 16 residues long.

V usage is TRBV19 and J usage is TRBJ1-5. CDR1 is LNHDA, CDR2 SQIVND, per germline (reference sequence). The CDR3 has 14 residues. CDR3 in amino acids: CASTPGRGNQPQHF. Full variable domain (remainder filled in from reference TRBV19 and TRBJ1-5): DGGITQSPKYLFRKEGQNVTLSCEQNLNHDAMYWYRQDPGQGLRLIYYSQIVNDFQKGDIAEGYSVSREKKESFPLTVTSAQKNPTAFYLCASTPGRGNQPQHFGDGTRLSIL.

This chain links TRBV25-1 with TRBJ1-3; there is no DNA to check the TCRdb D call of TRBD1. The germline V gene encodes CDR1 MGHDK and CDR2 SYGVNS. This CDR3 is 15 amino acids long. The CDR3 loop reads CASSATGTSGNTIYF.

The chain employs TRBV12-5 and TRBJ2-3; TCRdb gives TRBD1 as the D gene, but with no DNA this cannot be confirmed. The CDR3 contains 17 residues. CDR1 LGHNT and CDR2 FRNRAP come from the germline V gene. CDR3 sequence reads: CASGPAPNIEWQDTQYF.